This section outlines one T cell receptor beta chain sequence together with its context. This clonotype was seen repeatedly, ten times or more. No cognate antigen has been identified for it. Per-base quality was not reported, and no clone a single base away is much larger than it. This entry is derived from a study of CD8 T cells in ankylosing spondylitis (TCRdb year 2017). Describing the broader study: The study profiled T cell receptor beta repertoires in healthy donors and ankylosing spondylitis patients to find disease-linked TCR variants. The full study cohort comprised 20 to 25 ankylosing spondylitis patients and 85 to 120 healthy donors. Peripheral blood was sampled, and synovial fluid was also collected from ankylosing spondylitis patients.

Overall study outcomes, separate from this receptor: According to the report, matched synovial fluid samples from ankylosing spondylitis patients were significantly enriched for the disease-linked clones. Blood from ankylosing spondylitis patients appeared to be characterized by a TCR beta motif made up of several highly homologous amino acid variants. The disease-linked clones had a CD8+ phenotype and were found at relatively low frequencies in peripheral blood. Some TCR beta motif variants had previously been reported in synovial fluid and blood of reactive arthritis patients, which suggested common disease-initiation mechanisms.

Based on the germline V gene, the CDR1 and CDR2 sequences are LGHNA and YNFKEQ. Trimming takes 0 bases off V and 5 bases off J; junction bases not matched to a gene: 13. The CDR3 has 19 amino acids, counting the end cysteine and phenylalanine. The DNA shown is the 57-base CDR3, in frame from base 1. Sequencing was performed on an Illumina HiSeq 2500. Quantitative 5'-RACE with molecular barcodes was used to prepare TCR beta libraries. In the authors' own workflow: Disease-linked TCR variants were identified with a new computational method built on a probabilistic model of VDJ rearrangement. TCRdb reanalyzed the raw reads on its own, using fastp at Q25 for trimming and MiXCR for clone calling, and kept in-frame beta chains. Records with the same CDR3 protein are collapsed into one entry carrying the most frequent genes and DNA. What appears here as the V and J calls and clone size reflects TCRdb's work, not the paper's. The sample includes around 250,000 distinct CDR3 sequences, with about 18% observed a single time. Roughly a third of the sample comes from the top ten.

This sequence was found in a male donor with ankylosing spondylitis or in good health (not recorded which). The receptor chain draws on TRBV4-2 and TRBJ2-2, with TRBD2 identical over 9 junction bases. Input material: blood, either unsorted or a sorted T cell fraction (not recorded which). The base sequence is TGTGCCAGCAGCCAAGAGGAGTTTAGCGGGAGAGTCGGTACCGGGGAGCTGTTTTTT. Its protein product is CASSQEEFSGRVGTGELFF.